Each of the 9 T cell receptor beta chains below was sequenced from the same sample in a study of OX40 agonist ivuxolimab in advanced cancers. Some clones are missing from TCRdb's copy, which holds only in-frame ones; the method was immunoSEQ multiplex PCR. The sample has under 70,000 clones; roughly nine tenths are singletons. The sample was CD4+ or CD8+ T cells sorted from blood, taken in a trial of the OX40 agonist ivuxolimab. The origin of the receptors is an adult with an advanced solid tumor such as melanoma, head and neck, liver or kidney cancer.

This chain uses TRBV25-1 with TRBJ2-3; D possibly matches TRBD1 or TRBD2 (5 bases each). The germline V gene encodes CDR1 MGHDK and CDR2 SYGVNS. The V gene lost 3 bases and the J gene lost 3 bases, with 10 bases spanning the gap. The length of the CDR3 is 14 residues. The CDR3, as DNA: TGTGCCAGCAGTGAGTCTGAGGGGACAGATACGCAGTATTTT. Its translation: CASSESEGTDTQYF.

This clone was seen more than once but under ten times. The CDR3 coding sequence is TGTGCCAGCAGCCGAACGGGACAGGGGTACAATGAGCAGTTCTTC. Its protein is CASSRTGQGYNEQFF. The chain employs TRBV11-3 and TRBJ2-1, with 10 bases lining up with TRBD1. V lost 5 bases, J lost 4 bases, and 5 bases stayed unmatched. Germline V gene data show CDR1 as SGHNT and CDR2 as YENEEA. This CDR3 spans 15 amino acids.

This clone was detected once. The chain employs TRBV27 and TRBJ2-2; 9 nucleotides match TRBD2. The CDR3 is 17 residues long. Germline assignment: CDR1 MNHEY and CDR2 SMNVEV (reference sequence). Trimming took 8 bases from V and 4 from J; bases not matched to a gene: 14. As DNA, the CDR3 is TGTGCCAGCCGTCCTATTTATAGCGGGAGTGGCACCGGGGAGCTGTTTTTT. Translated, it gives CASRPIYSGSGTGELFF.

This chain connects TRBV27 to TRBJ1-4; possibly TRBD1 for D (5 bases). From germline, CDR1 is MNHEY and CDR2 SMNVEV (reference sequence). V lost 6 bases, J lost 8 bases, and 10 bases lay in between. This CDR3 has 12 residues. CDR3 bases: TGTGCCAGCAGGGGGCCTAGGGAAAAACTGTTTTTT. Translating gives CASRGPREKLFF.

This clone was seen a handful of times. The junction shows a germline mismatch at one end, possibly a read error. The V gene is TRBV9, the J gene TRBJ1-4, with 7 bases lining up with TRBD1. CDR1 SGDLS and CDR2 YYNGEE come from the germline V gene. The CDR3 spans 14 residues. CDR3 in amino acids: CASSATGTSEKLFF. CDR3 nucleotides: TGTGCCAGCAGCGCGACAGGGACTAGTGAAAAACTGTTTTTT. Full variable domain (outside the CDR3, taken from reference TRBV9 and TRBJ1-4): DSGVTQTPKHLITATGQRVTLRCSPRSGDLSVYWYQQSLDQGLQFLIQYYNGEERAKGNILERFSAQQFPDLHSELNLSSLELGDSALYFCASSATGTSEKLFFGSGTQLSVL.

The CDR3 sequence is CASSFGLNTDTQYF. In DNA, the CDR3 is TGTGCCAGCAGTTTTGGGCTAAACACAGATACGCAGTATTTT. The chain couples TRBV27 to TRBJ2-3; D is ambiguous. This CDR3 has 14 residues. Trimming left V 3 bases short and J 2 bases short, with 9 bases between. The germline gives CDR1 MNHEY, CDR2 SMNVEV (reference sequence).

The V and J genes are TRBV18 and TRBJ1-4; D is undetermined. Germline V gives CDR1 KGHSH, CDR2 LQKENI. The CDR3 has 14 amino acids. V lost 0 bases, J lost 11 bases, and 13 bases lay in between. Here the CDR3 reads CASSPPWPPGKLFF. The CDR3 nucleotides are TGTGCCAGCTCACCACCTTGGCCCCCCGGGAAACTGTTTTTT.

This sequence joins TRBV29-1 and TRBJ2-3; 9 nucleotides agree with TRBD1. Per germline, CDR1 SQVTM and CDR2 ANQGSEA. The CDR3 runs 14 residues. V was clipped by 6 bases and J by 4 bases; unmatched bases: 8. The CDR3 here is CSVVTGGMSDTQYF. The CDR3 nucleotides are TGCAGCGTGGTCACAGGGGGCATGTCAGATACGCAGTATTTT.

The chain joins TRBV7-2 to TRBJ1-3; no definite D call. CDR3 size: 15 residues. Per germline, CDR1 SGHTA and CDR2 FQGNSA. Trimming left V 5 bases short and J 0 bases short, with 11 bases between. The CDR3 spells CASSERQASGNTIYF. The CDR3 DNA reads as TGTGCCAGCAGCGAACGACAAGCCTCTGGAAACACCATATATTTT.